The 15 T cell receptor beta chains reported below all come from one sample, sequenced in a study of response to subunit inactivated influenza vaccine. TCRdb processed the RT-PCR reads anew with MiXCR; each CDR3 protein has one entry. Of approximately 170,000 distinct CDR3 sequences in the sample, around 14% were seen once. The sequences come from CD8+ T cells sorted from PBMCs, collected 4 to 6 days after vaccination. The receptors were sampled from a man aged 45-65 years who received an inactivated influenza vaccine.

This clonotype was detected many times. This sequence joins TRBV14 and TRBJ2-1; 9 bases align to TRBD2. CDR3 length equals 14 residues. CDR1 SGHDN and CDR2 FVKESK come from the germline V gene. V was pared by 4 bases and J by 5 bases, with 3 bases of the junction left unmatched. The CDR3 is CASSRLAGDNEQFF. Here the CDR3 DNA reads TGTGCCAGCAGCCGATTAGCGGGAGACAATGAGCAGTTCTTC.

The chain employs TRBV2 and TRBJ2-7; D is perhaps TRBD1 (6 bases). The CDR3 extends over 13 amino acids. Germline V gene lookup returns CDR1 SNHLY and CDR2 FYNNEI. V was cut by 4 bases and J by 1 base, with 8 bases left in between. In DNA, the CDR3 is TGTGCCAGCAGTGTTCAGGGGTCCTACGAGCAGTACTTC. It translates to CASSVQGSYEQYF.

The rearrangement joins TRBV29-1 to TRBJ1-5; D gene unclear. Germline loops: CDR1 SQVTM, CDR2 ANQGSEA. Trimming cost V 3 bases and J 2 bases, with 11 bases left between them. The CDR3 sequence is 14 residues long. The CDR3 loop is CSVDPKVCNQPQHF. The CDR3 DNA reads TGCAGCGTTGATCCAAAGGTTTGCAATCAGCCCCAGCATTTT.

The rearrangement links TRBV12-3 or TRBV12-4 to TRBJ2-7, with D maybe TRBD1 (6 bases). The V end lost 1 base, the J end lost 4 bases, and 14 bases lay between the germline ends. The CDR3 is 15 amino acids. As DNA, the CDR3 is TGTGCCAGCAGTTTAGATAGGGGGTTGATATACGAGCAGTACTTC. This codes for CASSLDRGLIYEQYF.

This clonotype has just a few counts. The CDR3 DNA reads as TGTGCCAGCAGTTACTCGTTAGATTTCAGCTCCTACGAGCAGTACTTC. It specifies CASSYSLDFSSYEQYF. This chain uses TRBV6-6 with TRBJ2-7; no definite D call. Germline assignment: CDR1 MNHNY and CDR2 SVGAGI (reference sequence). The germline V and J ends were trimmed by 0 bases and 0 bases, with 12 bases remaining between them. CDR3 length: 16 residues.

This clonotype came up a few times. The rearrangement uses TRBV20-1 and TRBJ2-2; D might be TRBD2 (6 bases). The V end was cut by 3 bases, the J end by 4 bases, with 12 bases between. The CDR3 length is 14 residues. Germline V gene sequence: CDR1 DFQATT, CDR2 SNEGSKA (reference sequence). CDR3 sequence (DNA): TGCAGTGCTAGGGGGGGAATACTCACCGGGGAGCTGTTTTTT. Protein sequence: CSARGGILTGELFF.

The chain couples TRBV20-1 to TRBJ2-3; no firm D call. Germline V gives CDR1 DFQATT, CDR2 SNEGSKA (reference sequence). V shed 3 bases and J shed 7 bases, with 11 bases lying between them. This CDR3 is 12 amino acids long. In nucleotides, the CDR3 is TGCAGTGCTAGTTTGTATCCGAATACGCAGTATTTT. Translation: CSASLYPNTQYF.

Here the CDR3 DNA reads TGTGCCAGCAGTTACTCGTTCGAGAGCCTTAGCTTGGCGGCCCAAGAGACCCAGTACTTC. Translation: CASSYSFESLSLAAQETQYF. The chain joins TRBV6-2 or TRBV6-3 to TRBJ2-5, with D unresolved. Germline CDR1 is MNHEY and CDR2 is SVGEGT. Trimming removed 0 bases from V and 1 base from J, with 24 bases in between. CDR3 size: 20 residues.

This chain uses TRBV20-1 with TRBJ2-5, with TRBD2 identical over 15 bases. The CDR3 contains 19 residues. The V segment lost 2 bases and the J segment 5 bases; nucleotides outside the gene matches: 15. Germline CDR1 is DFQATT and CDR2 is SNEGSKA (reference sequence). The CDR3 sequence: CSARLGPGLAGGPRETQYF. CDR3 coding DNA: TGCAGTGCTAGATTGGGCCCCGGACTAGCGGGGGGGCCTCGGGAGACCCAGTACTTC.

This clonotype appeared many times. The V and J genes are TRBV5-1 and TRBJ2-7; D may be TRBD1 or TRBD2 (5 bases each). This CDR3 comprises 13 residues. The ends were cut back, 4 bases at V and 0 bases at J, with 8 bases in the middle. From germline, CDR1 is SGHRS and CDR2 YFSETQ. CDR3 nucleotides: TGCGCCAGCAGCCCAGGGAGCTCCTACGAGCAGTACTTC. This encodes CASSPGSSYEQYF.

This clonotype was observed a handful of times. The chain carries TRBV6-2 or TRBV6-3 and TRBJ2-7; TRBD1 matches 8 bases. This CDR3 has 14 amino acids. Germline V gene lookup returns CDR1 MNHEY and CDR2 SVGEGT. The trim removed 5 bases at V and 2 bases at J, leaving 5 bases unmatched. CDR3 in amino acids: CASSSTGGTYEQYF. The CDR3 DNA sequence: TGTGCCAGCAGTAGCACAGGGGGGACCTACGAGCAGTACTTC.

The genes are TRBV6-5 and TRBJ2-3; TRBD2 matches 12 bases. The CDR3 runs 18 residues. Germline lookup yields CDR1 MNHEY and CDR2 SVGAGI. Trimming removed 0 bases from V and 0 bases from J; junction bases left unmatched: 4. DNA of the CDR3: TGTGCCAGCAGTTACTCGACTAGCGGGAGCTCCAGCACAGATACGCAGTATTTT. Translated, it gives CASSYSTSGSSSTDTQYF.

This clonotype turned up a few times. This chain joins TRBV4-1 and TRBJ2-5, with a possible D match to TRBD1 (6 bases). This CDR3 has 14 amino acids. Trimming stripped 5 bases from V and 0 bases from J, with 10 bases between. CDR1 is MGHRA, CDR2 YSYEKL, per germline. As DNA, the CDR3 is TGCGCCAGCAGCTCCGGGACAAACCAAGAGACCCAGTACTTC. Encoded protein: CASSSGTNQETQYF.

This clonotype was counted between two and nine times. The chain combines TRBV6-5 with TRBJ1-6; D is unclear. Germline CDR1 and CDR2: MNHEY and SVGAGI. V dropped 1 base and J dropped 4 bases, with 8 bases sitting between them. This CDR3 is built from 15 residues. CDR3: CASSYLEGYNSPLHF. The CDR3 DNA sequence: TGTGCCAGCAGTTACTTGGAAGGGTATAATTCACCCCTCCACTTT.

This clonotype was detected a few times. The CDR3 coding sequence is TGTGCCAGCAGCGGGACTATTGGCGGGAGGGCCTACGAGCAGTACTTC. Translation gives CASSGTIGGRAYEQYF. The chain employs TRBV7-9 and TRBJ2-7, with 9 bases matching TRBD2. Germline CDR1 and CDR2: SEHNR and FQNEAQ (reference sequence). This CDR3 is built from 16 residues. After removal of 5 bases from V and 2 bases from J, the junction contained 10 bases not matched to a gene. Based on the CDR3 plus reference TRBV7-9 and TRBJ2-7, the full variable domain is DTGVSQNPRHKITKRGQNVTFRCDPISEHNRLYWYRQTLGQGPEFLTYFQNEAQLEKSRLLSDRFSAERPKGSFSTLEIQRTEQGDSAMYLCASSGTIGGRAYEQYFGPGTRLTVT.